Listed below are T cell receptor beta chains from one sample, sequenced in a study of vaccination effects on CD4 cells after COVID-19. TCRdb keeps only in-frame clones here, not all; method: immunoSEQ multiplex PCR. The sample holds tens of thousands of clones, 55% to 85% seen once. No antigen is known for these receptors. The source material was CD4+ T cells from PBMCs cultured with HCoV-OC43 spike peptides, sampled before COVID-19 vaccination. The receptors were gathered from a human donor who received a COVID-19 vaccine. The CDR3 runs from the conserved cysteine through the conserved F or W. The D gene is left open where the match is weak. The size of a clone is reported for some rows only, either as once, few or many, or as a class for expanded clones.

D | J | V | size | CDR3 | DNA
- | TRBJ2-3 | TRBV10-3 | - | CAISESRGDTQYF | TGTGCCATCAGTGAGTCGCGAGGAGATACGCAGTATTTT
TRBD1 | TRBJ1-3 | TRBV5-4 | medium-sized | CASSYGTGAGNTIYF | TGTGCCAGCAGCTACGGGACAGGAGCTGGAAACACCATATATTTT
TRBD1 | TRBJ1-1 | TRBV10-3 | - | CAISGTTGGTEAFF | TGTGCCATCAGTGGTACCACAGGGGGCACTGAAGCTTTCTTT
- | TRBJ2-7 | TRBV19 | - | CASSKPGEQYF | TGTGCCAGTAGTAAACCCGGCGAGCAGTACTTC
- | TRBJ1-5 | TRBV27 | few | CASSTTGMGLNQPQHF | TGTGCCAGCAGTACAACAGGGATGGGCCTTAATCAGCCCCAGCATTTT
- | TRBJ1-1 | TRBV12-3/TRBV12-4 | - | CASSLMRVTEAFF | TGTGCCAGCAGTTTAATGAGGGTCACTGAAGCTTTCTTT
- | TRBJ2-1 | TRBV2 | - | CASIFYEDFRSFGDEQFF | TGTGCCAGCATTTTCTACGAGGACTTCCGAAGTTTCGGCGATGAGCAGTTCTTC
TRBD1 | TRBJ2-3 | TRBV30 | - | CAWSVPGTVFYF | TGTGCCTGGAGTGTACCGGGGACAGTTTTTTATTTT
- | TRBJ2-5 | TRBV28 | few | CASSRTGRTQYF | TGTGCCAGCAGTCGCACAGGACGGACCCAGTACTTC
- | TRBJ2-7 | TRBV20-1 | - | CSASMRGREAPFNYEQYF | TGCAGTGCTAGTATGCGCGGCAGGGAGGCCCCGTTTAACTACGAGCAGTACTTC
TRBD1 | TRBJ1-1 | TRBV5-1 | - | CASSLEGQGRAFF | TGCGCCAGCAGCTTGGAGGGACAGGGCCGAGCTTTCTTT
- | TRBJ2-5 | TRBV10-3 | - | CAIGEGVETQYF | TGTGCCATCGGGGAAGGGGTAGAGACCCAGTACTTC
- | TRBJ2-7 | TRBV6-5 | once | CASSYSKTGSPYEQYF | TGTGCCAGCAGTTACTCAAAAACAGGGTCCCCCTACGAGCAGTACTTC
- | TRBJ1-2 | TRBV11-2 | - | CASSLEPGTSYGYTF | TGTGCCAGCAGCTTAGAGCCCGGGACGTCCTATGGCTACACCTTC
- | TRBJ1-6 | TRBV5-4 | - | CASSLNGAGNSPLHF | TGTGCCAGCAGCTTGAACGGGGCCGGTAATTCACCCCTCCACTTT
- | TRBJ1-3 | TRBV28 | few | CASRSAGHSGNTIYF | TGTGCCAGCCGATCCGCAGGGCACTCTGGAAACACCATATATTTT
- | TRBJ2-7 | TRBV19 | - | CASSWAGGAYEQYF | TGTGCCAGTAGTTGGGCAGGGGGGGCCTACGAGCAGTACTTC
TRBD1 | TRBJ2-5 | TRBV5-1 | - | CASSLGRGQETQYF | TGCGCCAGCAGCTTGGGCAGGGGGCAGGAGACCCAGTACTTC
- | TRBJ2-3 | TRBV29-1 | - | CSVVRRGATLPSTDTQYF | TGCAGCGTTGTAAGGAGGGGCGCAACCCTCCCCTCCACAGATACGCAGTATTTT
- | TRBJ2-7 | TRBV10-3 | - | CAISRDGSSYEQYF | TGTGCCATCAGCCGGGACGGGAGCTCCTACGAGCAGTACTTC
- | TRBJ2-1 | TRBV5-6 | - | CASSLDFHYNEQFF | TGTGCCAGCAGCCTCGACTTCCACTACAATGAGCAGTTCTTC
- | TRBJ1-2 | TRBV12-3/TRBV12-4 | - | CASRQGHRGYTF | TGTGCCAGCAGGCAGGGACATCGAGGCTACACCTTC
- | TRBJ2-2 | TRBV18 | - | CASSPPGSGQLFF | TGTGCCAGCTCACCACCAGGTTCCGGGCAGCTGTTTTTT
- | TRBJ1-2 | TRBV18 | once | CASSPRGGNYGYTF | TGTGCCAGCTCACCTAGAGGCGGTAACTATGGCTACACCTTC
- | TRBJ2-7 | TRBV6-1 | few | CASSEHRAPEQYF | TGTGCCAGCAGTGAGCACAGGGCACCCGAGCAGTACTTC
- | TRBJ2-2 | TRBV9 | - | CASSVGGANTGELFF | TGTGCCAGCAGCGTCGGAGGGGCGAACACCGGGGAGCTGTTTTTT
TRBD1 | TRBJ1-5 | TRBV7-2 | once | CASSPGQGSNQPQHF | TGTGCCAGCAGCCCCGGACAGGGTAGCAATCAGCCCCAGCATTTT
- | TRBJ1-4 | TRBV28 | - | CASRPPPGEKLFF | TGTGCCAGCAGACCCCCCCCCGGGGAAAAACTGTTTTTT
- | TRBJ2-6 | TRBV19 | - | CASSLGLSGANVLTF | TGTGCCAGTAGTCTCGGACTCTCTGGGGCCAACGTCCTGACTTTC
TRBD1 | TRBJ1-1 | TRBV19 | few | CASSMIGQGDRQAFF | TGTGCCAGTAGTATGATAGGGCAGGGGGACAGGCAAGCTTTCTTT
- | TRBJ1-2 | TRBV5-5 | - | CASSLTVLANYGYTF | TGTGCCAGCAGCTTGACAGTTTTAGCTAACTATGGCTACACCTTC
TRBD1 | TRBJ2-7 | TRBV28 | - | CASSLRVGTPRVAGGPYEQYF | TGTGCCAGCAGTTTAAGGGTTGGGACACCCCGGGTGGCAGGGGGCCCCTACGAGCAGTACTTC
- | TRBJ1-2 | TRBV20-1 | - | CSASPRPGEGYTF | TGCAGTGCTAGTCCCAGGCCGGGAGAAGGCTACACCTTC
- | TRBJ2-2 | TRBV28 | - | CASSLKVPGELFF | TGTGCCAGCAGTTTAAAGGTTCCCGGGGAGCTGTTTTTT
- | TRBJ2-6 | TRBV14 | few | CASSQGARGIVLTF | TGTGCCAGCAGCCAAGGGGCACGGGGGATCGTCCTGACTTTC
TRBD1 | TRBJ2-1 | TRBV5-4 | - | CASSLGQGGDEQFF | TGTGCCAGCAGCTTGGGACAGGGGGGCGATGAGCAGTTCTTC
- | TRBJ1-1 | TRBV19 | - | CASSMGEGFTEAFF | TGTGCCAGTAGTATGGGCGAGGGCTTCACTGAAGCTTTCTTT
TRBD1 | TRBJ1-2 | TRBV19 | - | CASVSPRTGGGYGYTF | TGTGCCAGTGTGTCTCCCCGGACAGGGGGCGGATATGGCTACACCTTC
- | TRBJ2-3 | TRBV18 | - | CASSPGTPDTDTQYF | TGTGCCAGCTCACCCGGGACCCCTGACACAGATACGCAGTATTTT
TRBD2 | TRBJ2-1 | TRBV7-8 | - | CASSLAGTSVNNEQFF | TGTGCCAGCAGCTTAGCTGGGACTAGCGTTAACAATGAGCAGTTCTTC
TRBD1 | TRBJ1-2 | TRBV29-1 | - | CSVGPGTGEGYTF | TGCAGCGTTGGTCCAGGGACAGGGGAGGGCTACACCTTC
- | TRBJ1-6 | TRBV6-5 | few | CASSSWEMMNSPLHF | TGTGCCAGCAGTTCGTGGGAGATGATGAATTCACCCCTCCACTTT
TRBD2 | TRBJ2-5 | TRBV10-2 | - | CASRRSSGRGETQYF | TGCGCCAGCAGGAGGTCTAGCGGGAGGGGAGAGACCCAGTACTTC
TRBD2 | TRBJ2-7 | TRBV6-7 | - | CASSHPRFSGRYEQYF | TGTGCCAGCAGTCACCCCCGCTTTAGCGGGCGCTACGAGCAGTACTTC